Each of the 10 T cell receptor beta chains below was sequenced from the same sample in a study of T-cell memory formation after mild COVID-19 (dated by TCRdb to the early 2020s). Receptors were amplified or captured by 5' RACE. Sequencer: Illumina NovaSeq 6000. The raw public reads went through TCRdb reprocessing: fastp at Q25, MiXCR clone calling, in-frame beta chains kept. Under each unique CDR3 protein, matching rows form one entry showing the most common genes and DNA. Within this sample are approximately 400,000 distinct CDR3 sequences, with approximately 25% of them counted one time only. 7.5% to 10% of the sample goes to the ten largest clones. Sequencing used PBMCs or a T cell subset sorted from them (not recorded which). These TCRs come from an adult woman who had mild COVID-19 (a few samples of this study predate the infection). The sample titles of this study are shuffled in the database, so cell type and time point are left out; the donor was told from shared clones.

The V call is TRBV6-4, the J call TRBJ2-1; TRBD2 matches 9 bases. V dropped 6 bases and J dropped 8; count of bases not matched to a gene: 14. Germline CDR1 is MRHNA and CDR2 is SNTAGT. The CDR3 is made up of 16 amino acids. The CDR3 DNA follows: TGTGCCAGCAGCGATGAGGGACCTAGCGGGATTGATGAGCAGTTCTTC. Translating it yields CASSDEGPSGIDEQFF.

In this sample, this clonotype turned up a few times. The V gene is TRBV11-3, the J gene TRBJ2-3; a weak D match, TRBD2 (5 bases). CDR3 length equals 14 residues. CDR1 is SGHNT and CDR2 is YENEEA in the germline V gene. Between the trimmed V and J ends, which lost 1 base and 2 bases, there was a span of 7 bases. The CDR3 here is CASSLAGNTDTQYF. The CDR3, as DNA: TGTGCCAGCAGCTTAGCGGGGAACACAGATACGCAGTATTTT.

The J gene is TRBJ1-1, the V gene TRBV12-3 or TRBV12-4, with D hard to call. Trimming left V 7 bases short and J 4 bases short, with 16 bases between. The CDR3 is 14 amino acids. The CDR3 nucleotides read TGTGCCAGCAACATTCGGGTGCGGGGCACTGAAGCTTTCTTT. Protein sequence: CASNIRVRGTEAFF.

The CDR3 DNA reads as TGTGCCAGCAGCCAAAATCTTGGGACAGGGGGCGGCTACACCTTC. Translation gives CASSQNLGTGGGYTF. This chain connects TRBV14 to TRBJ1-2; 12 bases fit TRBD1. The CDR3 is made up of 15 amino acids. CDR1 SGHDN and CDR2 FVKESK come from the germline V gene. V lost 2 bases, J lost 8 bases, and 6 bases stayed unmatched.

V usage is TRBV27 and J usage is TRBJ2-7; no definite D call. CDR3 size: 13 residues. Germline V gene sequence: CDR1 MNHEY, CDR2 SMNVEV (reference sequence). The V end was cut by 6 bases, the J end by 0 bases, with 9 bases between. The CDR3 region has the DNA TGTGCCAGCAGCCTCAGCTACTCCTACGAGCAGTACTTC. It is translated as CASSLSYSYEQYF.

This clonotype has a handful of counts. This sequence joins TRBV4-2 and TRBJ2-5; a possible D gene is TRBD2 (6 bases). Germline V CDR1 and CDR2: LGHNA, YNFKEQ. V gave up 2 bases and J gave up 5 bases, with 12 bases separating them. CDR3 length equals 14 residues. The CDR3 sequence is CASSQLEGVETQYF. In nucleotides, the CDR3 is TGTGCCAGCAGCCAATTGGAGGGAGTTGAGACCCAGTACTTC.

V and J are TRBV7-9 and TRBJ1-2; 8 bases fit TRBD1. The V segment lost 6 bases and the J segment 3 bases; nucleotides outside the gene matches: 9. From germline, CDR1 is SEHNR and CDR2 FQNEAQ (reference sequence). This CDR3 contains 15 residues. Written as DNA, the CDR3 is TGTGCCAGCAGTCAACAGGGGGGAAAAGACTATGGCTACACCTTC. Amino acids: CASSQQGGKDYGYTF.

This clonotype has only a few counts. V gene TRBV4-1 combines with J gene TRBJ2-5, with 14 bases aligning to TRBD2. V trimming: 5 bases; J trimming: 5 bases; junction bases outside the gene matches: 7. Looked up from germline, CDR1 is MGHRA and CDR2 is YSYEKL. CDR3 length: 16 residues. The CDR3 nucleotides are TGCGCCAGCAGCTCCCCAAGACTAGCGGGGGGGGAGACCCAGTACTTC. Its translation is CASSSPRLAGGETQYF.

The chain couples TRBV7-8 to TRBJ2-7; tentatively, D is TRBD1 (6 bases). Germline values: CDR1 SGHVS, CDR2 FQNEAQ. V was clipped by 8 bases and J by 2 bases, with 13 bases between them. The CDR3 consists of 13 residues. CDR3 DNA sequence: TGTGCCAGCTCTACAGGGATCCCCTACGAGCAGTACTTC. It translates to CASSTGIPYEQYF.

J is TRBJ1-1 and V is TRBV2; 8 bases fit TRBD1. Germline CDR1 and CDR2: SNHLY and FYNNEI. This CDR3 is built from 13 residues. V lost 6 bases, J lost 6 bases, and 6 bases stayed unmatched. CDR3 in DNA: TGTGCCAGCAGAACGGACAGGGACGCTGAAGCTTTCTTT. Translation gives CASRTDRDAEAFF. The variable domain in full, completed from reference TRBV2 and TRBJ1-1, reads EPEVTQTPSHQVTQMGQEVILRCVPISNHLYFYWYRQILGQKVEFLVSFYNNEISEKSEIFDDQFSVERPDGSNFTLKIRSTKLEDSAMYFCASRTDRDAEAFFGQGTRLTVV.